This T cell receptor beta chain was sequenced for a study of control samples from healthy donors and cancer patients. Trimming removed 1 base at V and 6 bases at J, with 9 bases between. The germline V gene encodes CDR1 KGHSH and CDR2 LQKENI. The CDR3 contains 13 residues. Profiling relied on immunoSEQ multiplex PCR, and the TCRdb table lists in-frame clones only, not all of them. The sample records around 90,000 clones, around 81% being singletons. Material for sequencing was blood. The TCR originated in a man under 40 in good health. V is TRBV18 and J is TRBJ1-1, with D perhaps TRBD1 (6 bases). CDR3 sequence reads: CASSPRAGAEAFF. The CDR3 DNA reads TGTGCCAGCTCACCACGGGCAGGGGCTGAAGCTTTCTTT.